This passage covers 20 T cell receptor beta chains from one sample sequenced in a study of T cell changes during pregnancy in multiple sclerosis. The table came from immunoSEQ multiplex PCR; TCRdb's copy has only in-frame clones and leaves some out. This sample has tens of thousands of clones, with around 93% found just once. The specimen comprised peripheral blood, sampled in the third trimester of pregnancy. The receptors here all came from a female donor in good health, enrolled as a control in a pregnancy study.

The V call is TRBV21-1, the J call TRBJ2-1; the DNA was not compared with TRBD2, the D call given in the table. TRBV21-1 is classified as a pseudogene. CDR3 length: 19 residues. CDR3 nucleotides: TGTGCCAGCAGCATACCCACTAGCGGGAGGCACCCTTCCTACAATGAGCAGTTCTTC. It codes for CASSIPTSGRHPSYNEQFF.

The chain employs TRBV4-1 and TRBJ2-4; a possible D gene is TRBD2 (5 bases). Germline values: CDR1 MGHRA, CDR2 YSYEKL. The CDR3 loop spans 16 amino acids. Trimming took off 1 base at V and 5 bases at J, with 15 bases between the two ends. In nucleotides, the CDR3 is TGCGCCAGCAGCCAAGGGAGGAACGGTGCGGAAAACATTCAGTACTTC. Protein: CASSQGRNGAENIQYF.

The chain links TRBV5-1 to TRBJ2-1; no reliable D call. CDR3 size: 14 residues. Trimming cost V 0 bases and J 9 bases, with 13 bases left between them. From germline, CDR1 is SGHRS and CDR2 YFSETQ. CDR3 DNA: TGCGCCAGCAGCTTGGTCCCGGGTTCGGGTGAGCAGTTCTTC. Its protein is CASSLVPGSGEQFF.

The chain recombines TRBV29-1 with TRBJ2-7, with 9 positions matching TRBD2. Germline assignment: CDR1 SQVTM and CDR2 ANQGSEA. The CDR3 totals 14 residues. The trim removed 5 bases at V and 4 bases at J, leaving 9 bases unmatched. The CDR3 spells CSVLGGRAGYEQYF. Written as DNA, the CDR3 is TGCAGCGTTTTGGGCGGGAGGGCCGGGTACGAGCAGTACTTC.

J is TRBJ1-1 and V is TRBV25-1, with 7 bases fitting TRBD1. The V gene's germline CDR1 is MGHDK and CDR2 SYGVNS. The length of the CDR3 is 16 residues. V lost 2 bases to trimming and J lost 6 bases; unmatched junction nucleotides: 12. In DNA form, the CDR3 reads TGTGCCAGCAGTGAAAAGGCCGAGACAGGGAGCCCTGAAGCTTTCTTT. The encoded protein is CASSEKAETGSPEAFF.

The chain has TRBV11-2 and TRBJ1-4, with TRBD1 identical over 7 bases. With V trimmed by 5 bases and J by 2 bases, 5 bases remained unmatched. The CDR3 runs 15 residues. The germline gives CDR1 SGHAT, CDR2 FQNNGV. CDR3 coding DNA: TGTGCCAGCAGCACCCGACAGGGCACTAATGAAAAACTGTTTTTT. It yields the protein CASSTRQGTNEKLFF.

The gene calls are TRBV5-1 and TRBJ1-1; 9 positions match TRBD1. The V and J ends lost 5 bases and 1 base, in that order; junction bases with no gene match: 3. The CDR3 sequence is 14 residues long. The germline gives CDR1 SGHRS, CDR2 YFSETQ. This chain's CDR3 is CASSSTGGNTEAFF. The CDR3, as DNA: TGCGCCAGCAGTTCGACAGGGGGGAACACTGAAGCTTTCTTT.

The gene calls are TRBV6-1 and TRBJ2-1, with a possible D match to TRBD1 (6 bases). The V gene's germline CDR1 is MNHNS and CDR2 SASEGT. This CDR3 has 14 residues. V lost 2 bases and J lost 3, with 8 bases in between. CDR3 sequence (DNA): TGTGCCAGCAGTGAAACAGGGATCTACAATGAGCAGTTCTTC. Protein sequence: CASSETGIYNEQFF.

This clone was detected once. J is TRBJ2-7 and V is TRBV27; D remains unclear. The CDR3 spans 12 residues. V gave up 3 bases and J gave up 7 bases, with 10 bases separating them. Germline CDR1 and CDR2: MNHEY and SMNVEV (reference sequence). CDR3 nucleotides: TGTGCCAGCAGTTTTCCGACCGGGGAGCAGTACTTC. It specifies CASSFPTGEQYF.

This chain's CDR3 is CASSLFRQGGFEKLFF. In DNA form, the CDR3 reads TGTGCCAGCAGCTTATTCCGGCAGGGTGGATTTGAAAAACTGTTTTTT. J is TRBJ1-4 and V is TRBV7-2, with D maybe TRBD1 (5 bases). V was clipped by 2 bases and J by 7 bases, with 17 bases between them. This CDR3 is built from 16 residues. The V gene's germline CDR1 is SGHTA and CDR2 FQGNSA. Together with reference TRBV7-2 and TRBJ1-4, the CDR3 gives the full variable domain: GAGVSQSPSNKVTEKGKDVELRCDPISGHTALYWYRQSLGQGLEFLIYFQGNSAPDKSGLPSDRFSAERTGGSVSTLTIQRTQQEDSAVYLCASSLFRQGGFEKLFFGSGTQLSVL.

The chain recombines TRBV6-1 with TRBJ1-5; TRBD1 aligns across 7 bases. The CDR3 totals 14 residues. Germline loops: CDR1 MNHNS, CDR2 SASEGT. Unmatched junction bases numbered 9, after V lost 6 bases and J lost 7 bases. CDR3 sequence (DNA): TGTGCCAGCAGGGAAACAGGGGATCGGCAGCCCCAGCATTTT. As protein: CASRETGDRQPQHF.

This clone was recorded only once. The CDR3 protein is CASSQDPGVADTQYF. In nucleotides, the CDR3 is TGCGCCAGCAGCCAAGACCCGGGAGTTGCAGATACGCAGTATTTT. The chain joins TRBV4-1 to TRBJ2-3, with D perhaps matching TRBD2 (6 bases). Trimming removed 0 bases from V and 4 bases from J, with 11 bases in between. The CDR3 is 15 amino acids. Germline assignment: CDR1 MGHRA and CDR2 YSYEKL.

The gene calls are TRBV28 and TRBJ1-2, with a tentative D call TRBD1 (5 bases). CDR3 size: 14 residues. The germline CDR1 and CDR2 sequences are MDHEN and SYDVKM. V shed 3 bases and J shed 4 bases, with 12 bases lying between them. The CDR3 DNA follows: TGTGCCAGCAGTTTGGCAGGACACTCCTATGGCTACACCTTC. Protein sequence: CASSLAGHSYGYTF.

This sequence joins TRBV2 and TRBJ2-7, with TRBD1 matching 9 bases. There are 15 residues in the CDR3. Losses at the gene ends were 4 bases for V and 4 bases for J; bases not matched to a gene: 8. In germline, CDR1 is SNHLY, CDR2 FYNNEI. As DNA, the CDR3 is TGTGCCAGCAGTGTAGGGACAGGGTTTACTTACGAGCAGTACTTC. Translation gives CASSVGTGFTYEQYF.

This clone was seen a single time. The rearrangement links TRBV5-1 to TRBJ2-7, with a possible D match to TRBD2 (6 bases). Per germline, CDR1 SGHRS and CDR2 YFSETQ. CDR3 length: 15 residues. V was clipped by 0 bases and J by 1 base, with 11 bases between them. CDR3 DNA: TGCGCCAGCAGCTTGGAGGTTAGCGGTTCCTACGAGCAGTACTTC. It specifies CASSLEVSGSYEQYF.

This chain joins TRBV7-8 and TRBJ2-5, with 14 bases identical to TRBD2. Germline CDR1 SGHVS, CDR2 FQNEAQ. This CDR3 contains 16 residues. J gave up 5 bases and V 4 bases, and 6 bases lay outside the gene matches. The CDR3 DNA reads as TGTGCCAGCAGCTCCCGACTAGCGGGAGGGCAGGAGACCCAGTACTTC. Amino acids: CASSSRLAGGQETQYF.

This sequence joins TRBV28 and TRBJ2-5; the D is unclear. Germline loops: CDR1 MDHEN, CDR2 SYDVKM. CDR3 size: 13 residues. Trimming cost V 2 bases and J 5 bases, with 9 bases left between them. In DNA, the CDR3 is TGTGCCAGCAGTTTAGAGGCGAGGGAGACCCAGTACTTC. It yields the protein CASSLEARETQYF.

A few counts support this clone. The rearrangement uses TRBV19 and TRBJ1-5; TRBD1 matches at 8 bases. The length of the CDR3 is 16 residues. Germline-derived CDR1 and CDR2 are LNHDA and SQIVND (reference sequence). V was clipped by 5 bases and J by 6 bases; unmatched bases: 12. The DNA for the CDR3 is TGTGCCAGTAGTCCTTTCCCGGGACAGGTGAGTCAGCCCCAGCATTTT. Translating it yields CASSPFPGQVSQPQHF.

This chain links TRBV9 with TRBJ1-2; the D is unclear. Germline V CDR1 and CDR2: SGDLS, YYNGEE. This CDR3 comprises 16 residues. V lost 4 bases, J lost 4 bases, and 20 bases lay in between. The CDR3 coding sequence is TGTGCCAGCAGCACTACACCCGCGGCGGCTTCCTATGGCTACACCTTC. Translation gives CASSTTPAAASYGYTF.

Only a few counts were recorded for this clone. The chain's CDR3 is CASKGRGNTEAFF. CDR3 in DNA: TGTGCCAGCAAGGGCAGGGGGAACACTGAAGCTTTCTTT. This chain uses TRBV28 with TRBJ1-1, with D tentatively TRBD1 (6 bases). Germline-derived CDR1 and CDR2 are MDHEN and SYDVKM. The CDR3 is 13 amino acids. Deletions cut 7 bases from V and 1 base from J, with 10 bases between.